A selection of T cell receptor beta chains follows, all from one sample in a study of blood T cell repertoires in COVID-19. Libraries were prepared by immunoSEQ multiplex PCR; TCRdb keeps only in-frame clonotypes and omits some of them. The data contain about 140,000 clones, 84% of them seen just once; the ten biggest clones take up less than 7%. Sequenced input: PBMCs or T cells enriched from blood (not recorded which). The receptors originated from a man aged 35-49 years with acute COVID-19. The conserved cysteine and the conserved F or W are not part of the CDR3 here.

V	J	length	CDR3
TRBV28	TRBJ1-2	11	ASSSGGIYGYT
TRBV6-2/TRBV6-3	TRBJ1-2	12	ASSYEGQGSGYT
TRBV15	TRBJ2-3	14	ATSRRGQRATDTQY
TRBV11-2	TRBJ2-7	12	ASSNHRTGAEQY
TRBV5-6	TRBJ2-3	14	ASSSLAGAWSDTQY
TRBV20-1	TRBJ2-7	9	SARRGSEQY
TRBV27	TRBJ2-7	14	ASSPNTASGSYEQY
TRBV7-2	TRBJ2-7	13	ASSLVAGKGYEQY
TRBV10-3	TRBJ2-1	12	AISESVSVNEQF
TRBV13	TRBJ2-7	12	ASSTLGRASEQY
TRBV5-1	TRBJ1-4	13	ASSLAITTNEKLF
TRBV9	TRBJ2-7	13	ASSPRTGGAYEQY
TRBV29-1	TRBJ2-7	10	SVTSGSYEQY
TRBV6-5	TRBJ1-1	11	ATLWGLDTEAF
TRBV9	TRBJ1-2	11	ASSVRGDYGYT
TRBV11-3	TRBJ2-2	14	ASSLPASGTGGELF
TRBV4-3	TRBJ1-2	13	ASSQDLEGISGYT
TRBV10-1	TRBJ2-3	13	ASSEVGTGADTQY
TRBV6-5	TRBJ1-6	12	ASSMTGDNSPLH
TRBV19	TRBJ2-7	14	ASSITGGPGVYEQY
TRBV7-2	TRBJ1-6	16	ASSNYPWDRRYNSPLH
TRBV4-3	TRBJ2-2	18	ASSALSAKIYGRNTGELF
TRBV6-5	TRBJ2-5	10	ASTPLSETQY
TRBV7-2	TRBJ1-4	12	ASSPQSVGEKLF
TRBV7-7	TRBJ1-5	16	ASSLALCGVGGNQPQH
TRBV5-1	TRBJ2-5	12	ASSSLGGEETQY
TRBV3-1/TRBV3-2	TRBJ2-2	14	ASSQVLLTSAGELF
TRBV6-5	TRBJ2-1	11	ASKVAGENEQF
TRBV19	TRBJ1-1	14	ASSIDRTGKFTEAF
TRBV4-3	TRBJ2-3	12	ASSQGLAFDTQY
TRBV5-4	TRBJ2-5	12	ASSLDSLQETQY
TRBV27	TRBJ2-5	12	ASSFRGRVETQY
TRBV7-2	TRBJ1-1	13	ASSSFRGEGTEAF
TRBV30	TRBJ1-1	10	ACKSGGSEAF
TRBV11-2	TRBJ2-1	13	ASSLGSRGAGEQF
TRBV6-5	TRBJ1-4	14	ASSSRQGHTNEKLF
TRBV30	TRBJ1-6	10	AWREGWSPLH
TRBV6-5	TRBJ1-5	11	ASSYGGWSPQH
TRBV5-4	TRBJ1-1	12	ASSLGTGYTEAF
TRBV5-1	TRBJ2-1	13	ASSLLAGGGNEQF
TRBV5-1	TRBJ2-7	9	ASSLTGEQY
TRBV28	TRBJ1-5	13	ASIDRLHSNQPQH
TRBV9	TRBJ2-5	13	ASSPALAVQETQY
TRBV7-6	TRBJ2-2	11	ASRQQNTGELF
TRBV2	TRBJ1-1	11	ASSGLGYTEAF